This TCR beta chain was captured by sequencing in a study of T cells in localized non-small cell lung cancer. Clones were read by immunoSEQ multiplex PCR, and TCRdb kept only the in-frame ones, dropping some. Here the sample spans fewer than 90,000 clones, 80% to 90% being singletons. V was pared by 6 bases and J by 3 bases, with 8 bases of the junction left unmatched. CDR3 length: 15 amino acids. Germline-derived CDR1 and CDR2 are MNHEY and SVGAGI. Note on this clone: Its specificity is not known.

Study-level results: Researchers found a median approximately 60 of the top 100 tumor clones in adjacent lung. Heterogeneity within the tumor remains possible, as just one region underwent sequencing. Increased T cell density in blood showed an association with longer overall survival. Uninvolved adjacent lung showed peak T cell clonality, exceeding tumor.

The J gene is TRBJ2-5, the V gene TRBV6-5, with TRBD1 matching over 9 bases. This receptor was obtained from a man aged 35 to 70 with stage I lung adenocarcinoma. The source was peripheral blood, collected before any cancer treatment. The CDR3 nucleotides are TGTGCCAGCAGATCACCGGGACAGGGTAAAGAGACCCAGTACTTC. Its translation: CASRSPGQGKETQYF.